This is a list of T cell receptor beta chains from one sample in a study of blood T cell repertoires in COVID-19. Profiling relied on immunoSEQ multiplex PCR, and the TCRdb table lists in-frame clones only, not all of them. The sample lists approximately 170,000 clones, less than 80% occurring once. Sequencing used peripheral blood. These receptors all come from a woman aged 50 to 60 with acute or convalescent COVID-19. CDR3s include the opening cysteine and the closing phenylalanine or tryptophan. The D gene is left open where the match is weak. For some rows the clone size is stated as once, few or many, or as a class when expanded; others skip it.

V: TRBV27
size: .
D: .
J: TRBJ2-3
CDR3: CASSYRRGRDTTDTQYF
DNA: TGTGCCAGCAGCTATAGGAGGGGGCGGGATACCACAGATACGCAGTATTTT

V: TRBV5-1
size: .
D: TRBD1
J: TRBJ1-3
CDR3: CASSRDRGNGNTIYF
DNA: TGCGCCAGCAGCCGGGACAGGGGAAATGGAAACACCATATATTTT

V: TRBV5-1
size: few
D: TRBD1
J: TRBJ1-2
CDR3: CASSFATGGSGYTF
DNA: TGCGCCAGCAGCTTCGCTACAGGGGGCAGTGGCTACACCTTC

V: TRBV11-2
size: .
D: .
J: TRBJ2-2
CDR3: CASSSLSNTGELFF
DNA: TGTGCCAGCAGCTCGCTGAGCAACACCGGGGAGCTGTTTTTT

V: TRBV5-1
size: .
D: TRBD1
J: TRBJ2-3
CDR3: CASSPRDRETDTQYF
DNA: TGCGCCAGCAGCCCTCGGGACAGGGAAACAGATACGCAGTATTTT

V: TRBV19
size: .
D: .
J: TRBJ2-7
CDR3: CASSMQAPYEQYF
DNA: TGTGCCAGTAGTATGCAGGCTCCCTACGAGCAGTACTTC

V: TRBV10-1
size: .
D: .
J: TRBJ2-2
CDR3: CASRSGTTNTGELFF
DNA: TGCGCCAGCAGGTCCGGGACAACGAACACCGGGGAGCTGTTTTTT

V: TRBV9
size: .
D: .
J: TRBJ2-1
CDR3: CASSSTGLGLNEQFF
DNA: TGTGCCAGCAGCTCAACGGGACTCGGGCTCAATGAGCAGTTCTTC

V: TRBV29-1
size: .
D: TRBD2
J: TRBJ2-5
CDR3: CSVTLSGGRQETQYF
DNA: TGCAGCGTGACCCTTAGCGGGGGCCGCCAAGAGACCCAGTACTTC

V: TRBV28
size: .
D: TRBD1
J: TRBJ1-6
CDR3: CASSYPGTGGSPLHF
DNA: TGTGCCAGCAGTTACCCAGGGACAGGGGGTTCACCCCTCCACTTT

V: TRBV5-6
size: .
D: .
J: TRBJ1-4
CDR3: CASSRGGRGTNEKLFF
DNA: TGTGCCAGCAGCCGGGGAGGAAGGGGCACTAATGAAAAACTGTTTTTT

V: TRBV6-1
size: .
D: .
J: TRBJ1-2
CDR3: CASSEENEYYGYTF
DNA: TGTGCCAGCAGTGAAGAAAACGAGTACTATGGCTACACCTTC

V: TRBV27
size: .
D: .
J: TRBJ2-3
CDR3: CASSLYGMGAMHTDTQYF
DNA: TGTGCCAGCAGTCTCTATGGGATGGGGGCTATGCACACAGATACGCAGTATTTT

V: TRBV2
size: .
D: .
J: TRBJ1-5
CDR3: CASSEQGTLQPQHF
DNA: TGTGCCAGCAGTGAACAAGGGACTTTACAGCCCCAGCATTTT

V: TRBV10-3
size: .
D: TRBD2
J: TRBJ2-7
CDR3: CAIQEREAPTYEQYF
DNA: TGTGCCATCCAGGAGCGGGAGGCTCCCACCTACGAGCAGTACTTC

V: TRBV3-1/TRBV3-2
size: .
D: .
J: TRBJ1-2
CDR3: CASSQGGLYGYTF
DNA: TGTGCCAGCAGCCAAGGGGGGCTCTATGGCTACACCTTC

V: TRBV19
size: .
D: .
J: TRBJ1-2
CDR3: CASSEGSTYGYTF
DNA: TGTGCCAGTAGTGAGGGTTCGACTTATGGCTACACCTTC

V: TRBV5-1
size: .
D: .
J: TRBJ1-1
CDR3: CASSLGTASTEAFF
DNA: TGCGCCAGCAGCTTGGGGACAGCGTCCACTGAAGCTTTCTTT

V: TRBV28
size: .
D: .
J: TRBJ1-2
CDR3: CAIQGQAGSLSYGYTF
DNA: TGTGCCATACAAGGTCAAGCGGGTAGCCTCTCCTATGGCTACACCTTC

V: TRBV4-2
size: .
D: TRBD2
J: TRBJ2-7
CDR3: CASSQVLAGRDEQYF
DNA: TGTGCCAGCAGCCAAGTGCTAGCGGGGAGGGACGAGCAGTACTTC

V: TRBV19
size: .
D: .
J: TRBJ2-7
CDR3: CATQKQGGQTYEQYF
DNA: TGTGCCACTCAGAAGCAAGGCGGGCAGACCTACGAGCAGTACTTC

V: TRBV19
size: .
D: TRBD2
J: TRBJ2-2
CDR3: CASRTSGGNTGELFF
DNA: TGTGCCAGTAGAACTAGCGGGGGGAACACCGGGGAGCTGTTTTTT

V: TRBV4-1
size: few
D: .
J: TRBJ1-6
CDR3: CASSQDAGPSSYNSPLHF
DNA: TGCGCCAGCAGCCAAGACGCGGGACCAAGCTCCTATAATTCACCCCTCCACTTT

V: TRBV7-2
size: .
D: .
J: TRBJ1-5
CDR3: CASSLSGGSQPQHF
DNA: TGTGCCAGCAGCTTAAGCGGGGGTAGTCAGCCCCAGCATTTT

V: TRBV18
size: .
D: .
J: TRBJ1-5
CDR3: CASSQDKNQPQHF
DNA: TGTGCCAGCTCCCAGGACAAGAATCAGCCCCAGCATTTT

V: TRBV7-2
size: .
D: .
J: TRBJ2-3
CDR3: CASSLESTQTDTQYF
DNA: TGTGCCAGCAGCTTAGAATCTACCCAAACAGATACGCAGTATTTT

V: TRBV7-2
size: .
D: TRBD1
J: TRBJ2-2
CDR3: CASSSRQGLGELFF
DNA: TGTGCCAGCAGCTCCCGACAGGGGCTCGGGGAGCTGTTTTTT

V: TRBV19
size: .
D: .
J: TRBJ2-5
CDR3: CASTDPHLKETQYF
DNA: TGTGCCAGTACCGATCCCCACCTAAAAGAGACCCAGTACTTC

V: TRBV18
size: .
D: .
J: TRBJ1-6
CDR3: CASSPPPANSPLHF
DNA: TGTGCCAGCTCACCACCCCCCGCGAACTCACCCCTCCACTTT

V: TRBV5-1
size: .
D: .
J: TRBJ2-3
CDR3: CASSLIRGTDTQYF
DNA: TGCGCCAGCAGCCTTATCAGGGGCACAGATACGCAGTATTTT

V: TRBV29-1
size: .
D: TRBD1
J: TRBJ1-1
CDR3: CSVAGQMNTEAFF
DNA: TGCAGCGTTGCGGGACAGATGAACACTGAAGCTTTCTTT

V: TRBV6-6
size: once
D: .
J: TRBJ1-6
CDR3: CASSPAEGYNSPLHF
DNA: TGTGCCAGCAGCCCCGCCGAGGGCTATAATTCACCCCTCCACTTT

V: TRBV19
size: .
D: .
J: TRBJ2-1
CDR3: CASSIVDRYKEQFF
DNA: TGTGCCAGTAGTATAGTTGATCGGTATAAGGAGCAGTTCTTC

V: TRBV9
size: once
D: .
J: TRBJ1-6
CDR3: CASSVSSGGGGSPLHF
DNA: TGTGCCAGCAGCGTATCTTCGGGCGGGGGGGGCTCACCCCTCCACTTT

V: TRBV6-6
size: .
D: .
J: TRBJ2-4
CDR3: CASRGAVKNIQYF
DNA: TGTGCAAGCCGGGGGGCCGTCAAAAACATTCAGTACTTC